This TCR beta chain was retrieved from a study of blood T cell repertoires in COVID-19. Across the study: The study drew acute and convalescent COVID-19 samples from the United States, Italy and Spain. Nucleic acid was either cDNA or gDNA, and it came from T cells, B-cell-depleted T cells, or PBMCs.

Trimming shortened V by 6 bases and J by 8 bases, and 19 bases separated the two germline ends. CDR1 is MDHEN, CDR2 SYDVKM, per germline. This CDR3 is built from 14 residues. Source study methods: For nucleated cells, counts were estimated from reference gene primer amplification. Profiling relied on immunoSEQ multiplex PCR, and the TCRdb table lists in-frame clones only, not all of them. The D gene and trimming were derived from the DNA, and the V and J assignments and clone size from that table. The profile shows 210,000 or so clones, 78% of them singletons. The sequenced material came from peripheral blood. The chain recombines TRBV28 with TRBJ1-2; D unresolved. This TCR derives from a woman of 80 years or more with active or convalescent COVID-19. CDR3 residues: CASRQTLNVPGYTF. CDR3 nucleotides: TGTGCCAGCAGACAGACACTCAATGTTCCCGGCTACACCTTC.